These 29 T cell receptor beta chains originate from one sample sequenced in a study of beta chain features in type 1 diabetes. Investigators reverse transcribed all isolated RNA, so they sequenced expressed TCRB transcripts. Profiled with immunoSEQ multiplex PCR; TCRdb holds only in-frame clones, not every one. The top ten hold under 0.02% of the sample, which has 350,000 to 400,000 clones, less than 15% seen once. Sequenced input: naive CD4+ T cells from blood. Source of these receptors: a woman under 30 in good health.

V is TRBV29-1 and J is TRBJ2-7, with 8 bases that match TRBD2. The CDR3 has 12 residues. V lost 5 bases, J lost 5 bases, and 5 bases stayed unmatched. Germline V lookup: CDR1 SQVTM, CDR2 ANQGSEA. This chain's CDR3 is CSVIGLAHEQYF. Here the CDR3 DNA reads TGCAGCGTTATCGGACTAGCCCACGAGCAGTACTTC.

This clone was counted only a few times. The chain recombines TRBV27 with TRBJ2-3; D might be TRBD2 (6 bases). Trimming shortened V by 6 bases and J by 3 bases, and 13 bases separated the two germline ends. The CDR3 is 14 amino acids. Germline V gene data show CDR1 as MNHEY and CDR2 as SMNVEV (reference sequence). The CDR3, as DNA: TGTGCCAGCAGGGGGACTTTGGGGACAGATACGCAGTATTTT. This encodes CASRGTLGTDTQYF.

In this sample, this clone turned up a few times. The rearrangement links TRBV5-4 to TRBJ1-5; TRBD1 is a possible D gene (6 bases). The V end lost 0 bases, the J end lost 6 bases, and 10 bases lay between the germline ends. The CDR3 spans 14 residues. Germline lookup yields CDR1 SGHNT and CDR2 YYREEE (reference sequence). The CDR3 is CASSLDREGQPQHF. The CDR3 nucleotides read TGTGCCAGCAGCTTGGACAGGGAGGGTCAGCCCCAGCATTTT.

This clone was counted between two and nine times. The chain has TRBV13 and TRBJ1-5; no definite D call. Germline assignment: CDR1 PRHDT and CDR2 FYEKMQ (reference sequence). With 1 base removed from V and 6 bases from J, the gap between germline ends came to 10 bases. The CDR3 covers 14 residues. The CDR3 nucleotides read TGTGCCAGCAGCTTAGTACGGGGAGCTCAGCCCCAGCATTTT. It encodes CASSLVRGAQPQHF.

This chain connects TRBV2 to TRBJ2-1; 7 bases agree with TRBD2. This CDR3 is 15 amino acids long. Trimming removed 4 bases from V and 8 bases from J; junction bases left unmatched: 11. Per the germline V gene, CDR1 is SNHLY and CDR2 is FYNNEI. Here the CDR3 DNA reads TGTGCCAGCAGTGTTTCACGGGAGGTGGGCGATGAGCAGTTCTTC. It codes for CASSVSREVGDEQFF.

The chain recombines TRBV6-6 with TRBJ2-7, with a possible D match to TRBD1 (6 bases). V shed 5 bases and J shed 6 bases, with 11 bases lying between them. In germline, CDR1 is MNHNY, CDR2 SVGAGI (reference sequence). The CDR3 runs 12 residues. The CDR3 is CASSQQGSEQYF. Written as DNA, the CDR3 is TGTGCCAGCAGTCAACAGGGTAGCGAGCAGTACTTC.

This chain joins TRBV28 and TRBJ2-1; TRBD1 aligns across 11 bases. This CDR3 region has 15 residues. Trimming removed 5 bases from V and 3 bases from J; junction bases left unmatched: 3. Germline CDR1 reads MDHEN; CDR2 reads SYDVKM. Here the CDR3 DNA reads TGTGCCAGCAGTCGTGGGACAGGGGGCTACAATGAGCAGTTCTTC. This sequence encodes CASSRGTGGYNEQFF.

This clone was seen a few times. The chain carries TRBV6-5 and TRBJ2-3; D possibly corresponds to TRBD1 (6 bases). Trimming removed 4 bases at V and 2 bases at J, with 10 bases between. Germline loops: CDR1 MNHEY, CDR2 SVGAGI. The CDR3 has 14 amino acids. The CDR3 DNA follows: TGTGCCAGCAGTTTGACAGGCGTCACAGATACGCAGTATTTT. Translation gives CASSLTGVTDTQYF.

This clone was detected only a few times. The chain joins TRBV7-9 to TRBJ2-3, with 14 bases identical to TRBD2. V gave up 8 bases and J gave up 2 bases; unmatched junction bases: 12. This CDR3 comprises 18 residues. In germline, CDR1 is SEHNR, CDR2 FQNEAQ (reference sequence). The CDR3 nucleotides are TGTGCCAGCGAAGGACCGGGACTAGCGGGAGTCCCCACAGATACGCAGTATTTT. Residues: CASEGPGLAGVPTDTQYF.

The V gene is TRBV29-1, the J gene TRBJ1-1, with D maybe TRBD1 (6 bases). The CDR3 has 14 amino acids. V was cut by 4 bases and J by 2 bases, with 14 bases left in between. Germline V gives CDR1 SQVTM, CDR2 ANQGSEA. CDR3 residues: CSVALDRFNTEAFF. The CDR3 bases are TGCAGCGTTGCCCTGGACAGATTCAACACTGAAGCTTTCTTT.

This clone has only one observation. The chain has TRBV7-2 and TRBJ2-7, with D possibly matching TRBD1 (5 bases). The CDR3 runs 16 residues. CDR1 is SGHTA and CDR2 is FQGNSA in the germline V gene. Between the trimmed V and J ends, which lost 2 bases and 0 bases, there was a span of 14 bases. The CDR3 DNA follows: TGTGCCAGCAGCTTATCAGGGTTAGACAGCTCCTACGAGCAGTACTTC. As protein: CASSLSGLDSSYEQYF.

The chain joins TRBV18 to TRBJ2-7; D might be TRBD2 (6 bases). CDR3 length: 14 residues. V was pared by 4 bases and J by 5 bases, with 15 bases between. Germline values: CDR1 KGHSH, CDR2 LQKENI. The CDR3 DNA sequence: TGTGCCAGCTCACGGGGCCAGGAGGGGAACGAGCAGTACTTC. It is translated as CASSRGQEGNEQYF.

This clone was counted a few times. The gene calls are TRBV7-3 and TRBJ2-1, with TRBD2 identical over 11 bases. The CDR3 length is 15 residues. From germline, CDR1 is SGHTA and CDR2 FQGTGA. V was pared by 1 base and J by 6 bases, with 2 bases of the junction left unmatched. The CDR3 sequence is CASSLITSGSNEQFF. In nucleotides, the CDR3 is TGTGCCAGCAGCTTAATAACTAGCGGGAGCAATGAGCAGTTCTTC.

Here the CDR3 DNA reads TGTGCCAGCAGCGAGACCGGGACAGGGGGTCCGGCTTTCTTT. Encoded protein: CASSETGTGGPAFF. This chain uses TRBV7-9 with TRBJ1-1, with 11 bases fitting TRBD1. CDR3 length: 14 residues. J gave up 11 bases and V 5 bases, and 10 bases lay outside the gene matches. In germline, CDR1 is SEHNR, CDR2 FQNEAQ (reference sequence). Based on the CDR3 plus reference TRBV7-9 and TRBJ1-1, the full variable domain is DTGVSQNPRHKITKRGQNVTFRCDPISEHNRLYWYRQTLGQGPEFLTYFQNEAQLEKSRLLSDRFSAERPKGSFSTLEIQRTEQGDSAMYLCASSETGTGGPAFFGQGTRLTVV.

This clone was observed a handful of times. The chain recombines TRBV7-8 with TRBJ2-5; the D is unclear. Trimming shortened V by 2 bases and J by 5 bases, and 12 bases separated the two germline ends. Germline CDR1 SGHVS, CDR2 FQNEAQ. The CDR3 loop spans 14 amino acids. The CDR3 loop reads CASSLTRGTETQYF. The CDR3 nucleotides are TGTGCCAGCAGCTTAACGCGAGGAACCGAGACCCAGTACTTC.

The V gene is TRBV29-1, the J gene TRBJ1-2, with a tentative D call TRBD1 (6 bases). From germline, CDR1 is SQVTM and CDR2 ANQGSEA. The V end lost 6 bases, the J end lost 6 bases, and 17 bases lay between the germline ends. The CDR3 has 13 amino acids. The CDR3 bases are TGCAGCGTCTCACCTGGGGGCATCAATGGCTACACCTTC. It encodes CSVSPGGINGYTF.

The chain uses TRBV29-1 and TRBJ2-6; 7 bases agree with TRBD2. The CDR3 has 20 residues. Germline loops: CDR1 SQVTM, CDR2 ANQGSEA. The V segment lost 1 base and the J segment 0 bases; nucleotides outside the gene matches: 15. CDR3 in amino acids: CSVEAPGTKPASSGANVLTF. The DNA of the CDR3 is TGCAGCGTTGAAGCCCCCGGGACTAAACCAGCTAGCTCTGGGGCCAACGTCCTGACTTTC.

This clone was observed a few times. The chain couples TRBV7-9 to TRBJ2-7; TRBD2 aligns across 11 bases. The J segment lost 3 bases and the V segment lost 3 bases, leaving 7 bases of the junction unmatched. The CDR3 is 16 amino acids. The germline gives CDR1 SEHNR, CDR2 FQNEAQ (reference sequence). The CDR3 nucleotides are TGTGCCAGCAGCTTCAAAACTAGCGGGAGAATCTACGAGCAGTACTTC. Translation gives CASSFKTSGRIYEQYF.

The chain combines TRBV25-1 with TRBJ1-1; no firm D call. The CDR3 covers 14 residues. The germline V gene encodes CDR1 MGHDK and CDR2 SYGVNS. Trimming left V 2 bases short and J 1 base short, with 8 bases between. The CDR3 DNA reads TGTGCCAGCAGTGAAATCGGCGGGAACACTGAAGCTTTCTTT. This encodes CASSEIGGNTEAFF.

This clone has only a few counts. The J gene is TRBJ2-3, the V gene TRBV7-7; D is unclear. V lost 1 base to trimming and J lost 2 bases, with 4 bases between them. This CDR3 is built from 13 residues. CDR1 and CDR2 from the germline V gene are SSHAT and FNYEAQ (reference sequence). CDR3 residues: CASSLDYTDTQYF. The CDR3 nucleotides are TGTGCCAGCAGCTTAGACTACACAGATACGCAGTATTTT.

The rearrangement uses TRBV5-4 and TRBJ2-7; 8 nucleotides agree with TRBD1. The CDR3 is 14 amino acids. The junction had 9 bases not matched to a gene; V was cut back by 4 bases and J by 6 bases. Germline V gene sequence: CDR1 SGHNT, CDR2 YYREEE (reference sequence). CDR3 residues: CASSHQSTGGEQYF. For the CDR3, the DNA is TGTGCCAGCAGCCACCAATCCACAGGGGGCGAGCAGTACTTC.

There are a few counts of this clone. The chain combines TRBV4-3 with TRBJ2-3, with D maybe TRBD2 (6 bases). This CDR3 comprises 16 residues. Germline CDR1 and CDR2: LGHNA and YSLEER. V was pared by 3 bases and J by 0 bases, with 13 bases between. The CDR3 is CASSQRGSGSTDTQYF. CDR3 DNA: TGCGCCAGCAGCCAGCGTGGTAGCGGAAGCACAGATACGCAGTATTTT.

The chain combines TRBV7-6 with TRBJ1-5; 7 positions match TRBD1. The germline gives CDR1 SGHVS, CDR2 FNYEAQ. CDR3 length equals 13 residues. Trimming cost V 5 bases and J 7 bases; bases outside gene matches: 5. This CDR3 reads CASSTQGTQPQHF. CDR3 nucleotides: TGTGCCAGCAGCACACAGGGGACACAGCCCCAGCATTTT.

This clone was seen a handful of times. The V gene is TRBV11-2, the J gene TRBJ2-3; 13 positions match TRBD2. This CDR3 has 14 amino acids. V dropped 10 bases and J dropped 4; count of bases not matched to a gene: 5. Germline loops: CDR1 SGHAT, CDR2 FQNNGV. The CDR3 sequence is CATGTSGNPDTQYF. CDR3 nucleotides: TGTGCCACCGGGACTAGCGGGAACCCAGATACGCAGTATTTT. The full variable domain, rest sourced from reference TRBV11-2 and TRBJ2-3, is EAGVAQSPRYKIIEKRQSVAFWCNPISGHATLYWYQQILGQGPKLLIQFQNNGVVDDSQLPKDRFSAERLKGVDSTLKIQPAKLEDSAVYLCATGTSGNPDTQYFGPGTRLTVL.

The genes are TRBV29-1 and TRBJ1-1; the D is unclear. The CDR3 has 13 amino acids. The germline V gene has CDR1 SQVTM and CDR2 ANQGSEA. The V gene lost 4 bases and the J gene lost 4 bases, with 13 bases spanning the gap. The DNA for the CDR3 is TGCAGCGTTGCTGGCAGACTGGGCACTGAAGCTTTCTTT. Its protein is CSVAGRLGTEAFF.

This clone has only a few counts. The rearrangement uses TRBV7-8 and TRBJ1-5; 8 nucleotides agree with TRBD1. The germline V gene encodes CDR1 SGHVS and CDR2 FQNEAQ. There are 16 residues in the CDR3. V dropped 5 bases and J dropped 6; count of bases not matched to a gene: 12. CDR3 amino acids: CASSPRTGTASQPQHF. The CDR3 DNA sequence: TGTGCCAGCAGCCCAAGGACAGGGACAGCGAGTCAGCCCCAGCATTTT.

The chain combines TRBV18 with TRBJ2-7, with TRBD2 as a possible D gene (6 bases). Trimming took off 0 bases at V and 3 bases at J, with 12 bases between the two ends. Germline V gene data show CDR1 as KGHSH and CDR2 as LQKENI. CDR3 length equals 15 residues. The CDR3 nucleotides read TGTGCCAGCTCACCACCGTCGGGAGTAGGCTACGAGCAGTACTTC. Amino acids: CASSPPSGVGYEQYF.

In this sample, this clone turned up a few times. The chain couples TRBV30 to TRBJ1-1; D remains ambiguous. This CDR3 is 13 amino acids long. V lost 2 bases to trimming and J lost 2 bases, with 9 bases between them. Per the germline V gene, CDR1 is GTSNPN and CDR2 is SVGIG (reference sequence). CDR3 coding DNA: TGTGCCTGGAGTTCGGGGATCAACACTGAAGCTTTCTTT. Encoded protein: CAWSSGINTEAFF.

The CDR3 here is CATSRGQGLEQYF. The CDR3, as DNA: TGTGCCACCAGCAGAGGACAGGGCTTGGAGCAGTACTTC. The rearrangement uses TRBV15 and TRBJ2-7, with 7 bases identical to TRBD1. Germline V gene sequence: CDR1 LNHNV, CDR2 YYDKDF (reference sequence). The J segment lost 7 bases and the V segment lost 1 base, leaving 4 bases of the junction unmatched. The CDR3 consists of 13 residues.